Listed below are T cell receptor beta chains from one sample, sequenced in a study of shared clonotypes between healthy human individuals. Only in-frame clones appear in the TCRdb table, and some are missing; sequencing was by immunoSEQ multiplex PCR. The table has around 340,000 clones, less than 85% seen once. Sequenced material: memory CD4+ T cells sorted from blood. The origin of the receptors is a man younger than 40 in good health. CDR3s include the opening cysteine and the closing phenylalanine or tryptophan. Fields, in order: clone size, J gene, CDR3 length, V gene, CDR3 protein. The size field is filled for only some rows; it gives once, few, many or a size class.

clone_size: -; j_call: TRBJ2-2; cdr3_length: 13; v_call: TRBV29-1; cdr3_aa: CSVAGPATGELFF
clone_size: -; j_call: TRBJ2-7; cdr3_length: 15; v_call: TRBV9; cdr3_aa: CASSPGLAETYEQYF
clone_size: -; j_call: TRBJ1-1; cdr3_length: 14; v_call: TRBV25-1; cdr3_aa: CASSTWGGFAEAFF
clone_size: -; j_call: TRBJ1-5; cdr3_length: 14; v_call: TRBV7-2; cdr3_aa: CASSLEGQNQPQHF
clone_size: -; j_call: TRBJ2-3; cdr3_length: 15; v_call: TRBV2; cdr3_aa: CASIPTDRSTDTQYF
clone_size: -; j_call: TRBJ2-2; cdr3_length: 15; v_call: TRBV5-5; cdr3_aa: CASSQWAGIAGELFF
clone_size: few; j_call: TRBJ2-7; cdr3_length: 15; v_call: TRBV5-6; cdr3_aa: CASSPSGRPPYEQYF
clone_size: -; j_call: TRBJ2-7; cdr3_length: 16; v_call: TRBV5-4; cdr3_aa: CASSLGGGPPMDEQYF
clone_size: -; j_call: TRBJ2-5; cdr3_length: 19; v_call: TRBV18; cdr3_aa: CASSPRASPGTSGRETQYF
clone_size: -; j_call: TRBJ2-2; cdr3_length: 13; v_call: TRBV6-5; cdr3_aa: CASSQRGWGELFF
clone_size: -; j_call: TRBJ2-7; cdr3_length: 13; v_call: TRBV19; cdr3_aa: CASTPGSGYEQYF
clone_size: few; j_call: TRBJ2-3; cdr3_length: 14; v_call: TRBV6-6; cdr3_aa: CASRPLGGTDTQYF
clone_size: -; j_call: TRBJ2-1; cdr3_length: 14; v_call: TRBV10-3; cdr3_aa: CAIKPLAGVQRQFF
clone_size: -; j_call: TRBJ2-3; cdr3_length: 15; v_call: TRBV5-1; cdr3_aa: CASSPDGVSTDTQYF
clone_size: once; j_call: TRBJ2-7; cdr3_length: 16; v_call: TRBV4-1; cdr3_aa: CASSHQGLAVPYEQYF
clone_size: -; j_call: TRBJ2-2; cdr3_length: 15; v_call: TRBV7-6; cdr3_aa: CASSPGQGKTGELFF
clone_size: -; j_call: TRBJ2-7; cdr3_length: 15; v_call: TRBV6-5; cdr3_aa: CASSSEGAGVYEQYF
clone_size: -; j_call: TRBJ2-1; cdr3_length: 17; v_call: TRBV7-8; cdr3_aa: CASSPKPSGSSYNEQFF
clone_size: once; j_call: TRBJ2-7; cdr3_length: 11; v_call: TRBV5-1; cdr3_aa: CASSTTYEQYF
clone_size: -; j_call: TRBJ1-2; cdr3_length: 12; v_call: TRBV2; cdr3_aa: CASSNGRGGYTF
clone_size: once; j_call: TRBJ2-5; cdr3_length: 12; v_call: TRBV5-1; cdr3_aa: CASSTNQETQYF
clone_size: -; j_call: TRBJ2-3; cdr3_length: 16; v_call: TRBV9; cdr3_aa: CASSVQSSGIQDTQYF
clone_size: few; j_call: TRBJ2-5; cdr3_length: 11; v_call: TRBV29-1; cdr3_aa: CSGRRGETQYF
clone_size: -; j_call: TRBJ1-5; cdr3_length: 17; v_call: TRBV10-3; cdr3_aa: CAISEYSGGGGNQPQHF
clone_size: many; j_call: TRBJ1-5; cdr3_length: 14; v_call: TRBV4-1; cdr3_aa: CASSQDDGYQPQHF
clone_size: -; j_call: TRBJ1-5; cdr3_length: 12; v_call: TRBV6-6; cdr3_aa: CASSYLNQPQHF
clone_size: -; j_call: TRBJ1-1; cdr3_length: 15; v_call: TRBV7-9; cdr3_aa: CASSLVVAMGTEAFF
clone_size: -; j_call: TRBJ1-1; cdr3_length: 13; v_call: TRBV5-6; cdr3_aa: CASTLGEGTEAFF
clone_size: -; j_call: TRBJ1-5; cdr3_length: 13; v_call: TRBV2; cdr3_aa: CASSATGGQPQHF
clone_size: once; j_call: TRBJ1-2; cdr3_length: 15; v_call: TRBV19; cdr3_aa: CASSAPWTANYGYTF
clone_size: -; j_call: TRBJ2-3; cdr3_length: 15; v_call: TRBV11-2; cdr3_aa: CASSLVLARGDTQYF
clone_size: once; j_call: TRBJ2-3; cdr3_length: 14; v_call: TRBV28; cdr3_aa: CASSSGTSTDTQYF
clone_size: -; j_call: TRBJ2-1; cdr3_length: 15; v_call: TRBV7-3; cdr3_aa: CASSPNPPGQSHLFF
clone_size: -; j_call: TRBJ2-1; cdr3_length: 14; v_call: TRBV7-3; cdr3_aa: CASSFSGVGNEQFF
clone_size: -; j_call: TRBJ2-7; cdr3_length: 16; v_call: TRBV7-6; cdr3_aa: CASSTGGGMGLYEQYF
clone_size: -; j_call: TRBJ2-5; cdr3_length: 14; v_call: TRBV18; cdr3_aa: CASGTRVWQETQYF
clone_size: -; j_call: TRBJ1-2; cdr3_length: 15; v_call: TRBV28; cdr3_aa: CASSSPYKGEDGYTF
clone_size: -; j_call: TRBJ2-2; cdr3_length: 14; v_call: TRBV30; cdr3_aa: CAWSRGERARELFF
clone_size: -; j_call: TRBJ1-2; cdr3_length: 14; v_call: TRBV11-2; cdr3_aa: CASSFPTGLYGYTF
clone_size: once; j_call: TRBJ2-3; cdr3_length: 15; v_call: TRBV9; cdr3_aa: CASSVEVTSTDTQYF
clone_size: -; j_call: TRBJ2-3; cdr3_length: 14; v_call: TRBV7-2; cdr3_aa: CASSSLLRTDTQYF
clone_size: -; j_call: TRBJ2-1; cdr3_length: 18; v_call: TRBV7-8; cdr3_aa: CASSLGEVVQVSYGEQFF
clone_size: few; j_call: TRBJ1-4; cdr3_length: 14; v_call: TRBV9; cdr3_aa: CASSVGTDNEKLFF
clone_size: -; j_call: TRBJ2-5; cdr3_length: 16; v_call: TRBV5-1; cdr3_aa: CASSLVGGGRVETQYF
clone_size: few; j_call: TRBJ2-7; cdr3_length: 16; v_call: TRBV5-1; cdr3_aa: CASRREPGLATYEQYF
clone_size: -; j_call: TRBJ2-1; cdr3_length: 17; v_call: TRBV28; cdr3_aa: CASSLSRGSGTYNEQFF
clone_size: -; j_call: TRBJ2-5; cdr3_length: 15; v_call: TRBV6-6; cdr3_aa: CASRRQVRNSETQYF
clone_size: -; j_call: TRBJ1-1; cdr3_length: 16; v_call: TRBV19; cdr3_aa: CASSILTGTTHTEAFF
clone_size: -; j_call: TRBJ2-1; cdr3_length: 9; v_call: TRBV27; cdr3_aa: CARDHEQFF
clone_size: -; j_call: TRBJ2-1; cdr3_length: 13; v_call: TRBV2; cdr3_aa: CASSSTSVNEQFF
clone_size: -; j_call: TRBJ2-7; cdr3_length: 15; v_call: TRBV7-8; cdr3_aa: CASSPSGTGVHEQYF
clone_size: -; j_call: TRBJ2-7; cdr3_length: 11; v_call: TRBV18; cdr3_aa: CASSPDLEQYF
clone_size: -; j_call: TRBJ2-5; cdr3_length: 18; v_call: TRBV14; cdr3_aa: CASSLAGVATLGQETQYF
clone_size: -; j_call: TRBJ2-7; cdr3_length: 14; v_call: TRBV5-4; cdr3_aa: CASSFQSGAGEQYF
clone_size: -; j_call: TRBJ1-2; cdr3_length: 13; v_call: TRBV5-1; cdr3_aa: CASSSEGPGYDTF